The sequence of this T cell receptor (beta chain) was determined in a study of response to subunit inactivated influenza vaccine (dated by TCRdb to 2017 to 2018). About the investigation overall: Deep quantitative T cell receptor repertoire profiling was used in the study to track responses to a trivalent subunit inactivated influenza vaccine.

Summary of the overall study and its limitations: It was suggested by the authors that each seasonal influenza vaccination may recruit only a limited number of new T cells.

Library preparation was by RT-PCR. Sequencing took place on an Illumina HiSeq 2500. TCRdb redid the processing of the public reads, applying fastp at Q25 and MiXCR, and retained in-frame beta chains. Identical CDR3 protein sequences are pooled into one entry, listed with their most common genes and DNA. A total of over 650,000 distinct CDR3 sequences appear in this sample, around a sixth of them only once. The top ten clones comprise under 13% of the sample. V is trimmed back by 7 bases and J by 7 bases, and the junction contains 19 bases that no gene match accounts for. Reading from cysteine to phenylalanine, the CDR3 counts 16 amino acids. Only the CDR3 DNA stays, 48 bases, in frame from base 1. The germline V gene gives CDR1 as MDHEN and CDR2 as SYDVKM. This clonotype was recorded a few times. Its antigen remains undetermined. No base quality values were provided; no much bigger clone lies one nucleotide off.

This sequence originates from a man aged 45-65 years who received an inactivated influenza vaccine. Donor details come from another sample of the same person, matched by shared clones. Recombination linked TRBV28 to TRBJ2-7; 7 central nucleotides agree with TRBD2. The sequencing here drew on PBMCs from blood, taken less than 6 days after vaccination. Here the CDR3 is given as CASTSPPPSGLGEQYF. The DNA is as follows: TGTGCCAGCACCAGCCCCCCCCCTAGCGGTCTCGGGGAGCAGTACTTC.